The 25 T cell receptor beta chains below all came from one sample that was sequenced in a study of T cells in localized non-small cell lung cancer. Assay used: immunoSEQ multiplex PCR; TCRdb lists only in-frame clones, some missing. The data show 5,100 or so clones, 55% seen once. Source: lymph node tissue, taken before any cancer treatment. The receptor source for this set is a male donor at least 60 years old with stage I squamous cell lung carcinoma.

The chain couples TRBV12-5 to TRBJ2-6; 7 nucleotides line up with TRBD2. This CDR3 has 20 residues. Germline assignment: CDR1 LGHNT and CDR2 FRNRAP. V lost 4 bases, J lost 0 bases, and 15 bases stayed unmatched. This CDR3 is CASGSLAGGSPPSGANVLTF. The DNA for the CDR3 is TGTGCTAGTGGTTCCTTGGCCGGGGGGAGCCCCCCCTCTGGGGCCAACGTCCTGACTTTC.

The rearrangement uses TRBV11-3 and TRBJ2-1; D possibly corresponds to TRBD2 (5 bases). With 6 bases removed from V and 9 bases from J, the gap between germline ends came to 18 bases. The V gene's germline CDR1 is SGHNT and CDR2 YENEEA. The CDR3 has 14 amino acids. This CDR3 is CASSSYRLPAEQFF. The CDR3, as DNA: TGTGCCAGCAGTTCCTATAGACTACCAGCTGAGCAGTTCTTC.

This clone was seen a few times. The rearrangement links TRBV18 to TRBJ2-5, with D hard to call. This CDR3 is 12 amino acids long. CDR1 and CDR2 (germline): KGHSH, LQKENI. Trimming removed 2 bases from V and 0 bases from J, with 1 base in between. CDR3 sequence reads: CASSPDQETQYF. DNA for the CDR3: TGTGCCAGCTCACCAGACCAAGAGACCCAGTACTTC.

The J gene is TRBJ2-2, the V gene TRBV6-8, with 7 bases aligning to TRBD1. V gave up 5 bases and J gave up 7 bases; unmatched junction bases: 16. Germline CDR1 and CDR2: MNHGY and SAAAGT. The CDR3 consists of 17 residues. The CDR3, as DNA: TGTGCCAGCAGTGATAGGGTCTCACAGGGGAAGGTCGGGGAGCTGTTTTTT. Its translation: CASSDRVSQGKVGELFF.

The V call is TRBV4-1, the J call TRBJ2-1; tentative D call: TRBD2 (6 bases). Germline V gene sequence: CDR1 MGHRA, CDR2 YSYEKL. This CDR3 has 15 residues. Trimming shortened V by 0 bases and J by 10 bases, and 16 bases separated the two germline ends. The DNA for the CDR3 is TGCGCCAGCAGCCAAGAGGGAGGCCCTGGGAGGGAGCAGTTCTTC. As protein: CASSQEGGPGREQFF.

This chain joins TRBV19 and TRBJ2-2; no clear D gene. Germline V gene sequence: CDR1 LNHDA, CDR2 SQIVND (reference sequence). The CDR3 totals 13 residues. V gave up 5 bases and J gave up 7 bases, with 11 bases separating them. The CDR3 loop reads CASSLQSGGELFF. The CDR3 DNA reads as TGTGCCAGTAGTCTCCAATCTGGCGGGGAGCTGTTTTTT.

The chain carries TRBV5-1 and TRBJ2-3; perhaps TRBD2 as D (6 bases). Trimming pared 5 bases from V and 4 bases from J, leaving 14 bases between. CDR1 is SGHRS, CDR2 YFSETQ, per germline. This CDR3 has 14 amino acids. Here the CDR3 reads CASRPGSGPDTQYF. The CDR3 DNA reads TGCGCCAGCAGACCCGGGAGCGGGCCAGATACGCAGTATTTT.

This clone qualifies as medium-sized. The chain employs TRBV28 and TRBJ2-1; a weak D match, TRBD2 (5 bases). CDR3 length: 12 amino acids. Trimming took off 2 bases at V and 8 bases at J, with 7 bases between the two ends. Germline V gene data show CDR1 as MDHEN and CDR2 as SYDVKM. For the CDR3, the DNA is TGTGCCAGCAGTTTAAGGCGGGATGAGCAGTTCTTC. Translating gives CASSLRRDEQFF.

The rearrangement uses TRBV19 and TRBJ2-5, with a weak D call TRBD1 (6 bases). The ends were cut back, 6 bases at V and 7 bases at J, with 21 bases in the middle. This CDR3 region has 15 residues. The V gene's germline CDR1 is LNHDA and CDR2 SQIVND (reference sequence). CDR3 amino acids: CASSRGVDRGGTQYF. The CDR3 nucleotides are TGTGCCAGTAGCCGGGGCGTGGACAGAGGTGGGACCCAGTACTTC.

This clone was counted between two and nine times. This CDR3 reads CASSLDTQGVETQYF. The CDR3 coding sequence is TGTGCCAGCAGCTTAGATACCCAGGGGGTCGAGACCCAGTACTTC. This chain links TRBV11-3 with TRBJ2-5; 7 nucleotides match TRBD1. The CDR3 length is 15 residues. V trimming: 0 bases; J trimming: 5 bases; junction bases outside the gene matches: 6. Germline V gives CDR1 SGHNT, CDR2 YENEEA. The whole variable domain, remainder taken from reference TRBV11-3 and TRBJ2-5, is EAGVVQSPRYKIIEKKQPVAFWCNPISGHNTLYWYLQNLGQGPELLIRYENEEAVDDSQLPKDRFSAERLKGVDSTLKIQPAELGDSAVYLCASSLDTQGVETQYFGPGTRLLVL.

This chain joins TRBV6-8 and TRBJ2-7; the match to TRBD2 covers 10 bases. V dropped 7 bases and J dropped 4; count of bases not matched to a gene: 7. The CDR3 extends over 14 amino acids. The germline CDR1 and CDR2 sequences are MNHGY and SAAAGT. The CDR3 sequence is CASITSGADYEQYF. The DNA of the CDR3 is TGTGCCAGCATCACTAGCGGGGCTGATTACGAGCAGTACTTC.

The rearrangement joins TRBV29-1 to TRBJ2-5, with D perhaps matching TRBD1 or TRBD2 (5 bases each). This CDR3 has 12 amino acids. Germline V gene sequence: CDR1 SQVTM, CDR2 ANQGSEA. The V gene lost 3 bases and the J gene lost 5 bases, with 10 bases spanning the gap. CDR3 loop: CSVDRDGETQYF. The DNA of the CDR3 is TGCAGCGTTGACAGGGACGGGGAGACCCAGTACTTC. Full variable domain (remainder filled in from reference TRBV29-1 and TRBJ2-5): SAVISQKPSRDICQRGTSLTIQCQVDSQVTMMFWYRQQPGQSLTLIATANQGSEATYESGFVIDKFPISRPNLTFSTLTVSNMSPEDSSIYLCSVDRDGETQYFGPGTRLLVL.

The chain links TRBV5-1 to TRBJ2-3; D not resolved. In germline, CDR1 is SGHRS, CDR2 YFSETQ. This CDR3 is built from 18 residues. V lost 0 bases to trimming and J lost 0 bases, with 17 bases between them. The CDR3 bases are TGCGCCAGCAGCTTGGCGGAGAGGACCGATTCTAGCACAGATACGCAGTATTTT. Amino acids: CASSLAERTDSSTDTQYF.

This chain joins TRBV6-8 and TRBJ2-7, with D perhaps TRBD2 (5 bases). The ends were cut back, 10 bases at V and 4 bases at J, with 14 bases in the middle. CDR1 and CDR2 (germline): MNHGY, SAAAGT. The CDR3 sequence is 12 residues long. The CDR3 nucleotides are TGTGCCATCGGGGAGCGAGAGTACGAGCAGTACTTC. This sequence encodes CAIGEREYEQYF.

This clone was found a few times. In DNA, the CDR3 is TGTGCCAGCAGCGTAGTGGGCGGGAGGGTCACAGATACGCAGTATTTT. It is translated as CASSVVGGRVTDTQYF. The chain carries TRBV9 and TRBJ2-3, with 9 bases aligning to TRBD2. Germline V lookup: CDR1 SGDLS, CDR2 YYNGEE. This CDR3 has 16 residues. V shed 0 bases and J 2 bases; nucleotides not matched to a gene: 4.

The CDR3 region has the DNA TGTGCCAGCAGCTTAAGTTCTAGCGGGGGGCAAGAGACCCAGTACTTC. It specifies CASSLSSSGGQETQYF. V and J are TRBV11-3 and TRBJ2-5; 11 bases agree with TRBD2. Trimming at V came to 2 bases and at J to 2 bases, leaving 4 bases not matched to a gene. The CDR3 contains 16 residues. Germline CDR1 is SGHNT and CDR2 is YENEEA. The full variable domain, its missing parts supplied by reference TRBV11-3 and TRBJ2-5, is EAGVVQSPRYKIIEKKQPVAFWCNPISGHNTLYWYLQNLGQGPELLIRYENEEAVDDSQLPKDRFSAERLKGVDSTLKIQPAELGDSAVYLCASSLSSSGGQETQYFGPGTRLLVL.

The rearrangement uses TRBV18 and TRBJ1-2, with TRBD1 identical over 7 bases. Looked up from germline, CDR1 is KGHSH and CDR2 is LQKENI. The CDR3 has 15 amino acids. Germline trimming cut 4 bases from V and 7 bases from J; bases unmatched to any gene: 12. CDR3 sequence: CASSLSPGQPPGYTF. The CDR3 DNA follows: TGTGCCAGCTCACTATCACCGGGACAGCCTCCTGGCTACACCTTC. The whole variable domain, remainder taken from reference TRBV18 and TRBJ1-2, is NAGVMQNPRHLVRRRGQEARLRCSPMKGHSHVYWYRQLPEEGLKFMVYLQKENIIDESGMPKERFSAEFPKEGPSILRIQQVVRGDSAAYFCASSLSPGQPPGYTFGSGTRLTVV.

This chain joins TRBV29-1 and TRBJ1-2; possibly TRBD1 for D (5 bases). V lost 7 bases and J 4 bases, leaving 16 bases between the germline ends. Germline V gene lookup returns CDR1 SQVTM and CDR2 ANQGSEA. CDR3 length equals 13 residues. CDR3 in amino acids: CSASRGEVYGYTF. For the CDR3, the DNA is TGCAGCGCCTCACGGGGCGAGGTCTATGGCTACACCTTC.

There are a few counts of this clone. The CDR3 here is CASSDARGSGGYTF. In DNA, the CDR3 is TGTGCCAGCAGTGACGCCAGGGGATCGGGTGGCTACACCTTC. The chain employs TRBV6-8 and TRBJ1-2; D possibly corresponds to TRBD1 (6 bases). The CDR3 totals 14 residues. The V gene's germline CDR1 is MNHGY and CDR2 SAAAGT. With 5 bases removed from V and 7 bases from J, the gap between germline ends came to 17 bases.

This chain uses TRBV28 with TRBJ1-1; D is ambiguous. V lost 8 bases and J 1 base, leaving 8 bases between the germline ends. CDR1 is MDHEN, CDR2 SYDVKM, per germline. The CDR3 length is 12 residues. The CDR3 loop reads CASALWNTEAFF. In DNA form, the CDR3 reads TGTGCCAGCGCCCTTTGGAACACTGAAGCTTTCTTT.

This clone was observed a few times. The chain couples TRBV11-3 to TRBJ2-2, with 11 bases matching TRBD1. V shed 4 bases, J shed 6 bases, and the junction held 10 bases outside the gene matches. The CDR3 totals 17 residues. Germline CDR1 SGHNT, CDR2 YENEEA. CDR3 amino acids: CASSSTPGTGGSGELFF. CDR3 DNA: TGTGCCAGCAGCTCGACCCCTGGGACAGGGGGATCCGGGGAGCTGTTTTTT.

V gene TRBV18 combines with J gene TRBJ2-1, with D uncertain. Looked up from germline, CDR1 is KGHSH and CDR2 is LQKENI. There are 13 residues in the CDR3. V was pared by 6 bases and J by 5 bases, with 11 bases between. CDR3 protein: CASSERRDNEQFF. In nucleotides, the CDR3 is TGTGCCAGCTCGGAGAGGCGCGACAATGAGCAGTTCTTC.

The CDR3 DNA sequence: TGTGCCAGTAGTATAGTGGGATCAGGGGTTGGGGAGCTGTTTTTT. Its protein is CASSIVGSGVGELFF. V gene TRBV19 combines with J gene TRBJ2-2; D perhaps matches TRBD1 (6 bases). This CDR3 is built from 15 residues. The V gene's germline CDR1 is LNHDA and CDR2 SQIVND (reference sequence). V lost 1 base to trimming and J lost 8 bases, with 14 bases between them.

The chain uses TRBV19 and TRBJ2-1, with 7 nucleotides matching TRBD2. The V and J ends lost 1 base and 3 bases, in that order; junction bases with no gene match: 9. The CDR3 sequence is 17 residues long. Germline CDR1 reads LNHDA; CDR2 reads SQIVND (reference sequence). The CDR3 is CASSIAPGSGIYNEQFF. CDR3 nucleotides: TGTGCCAGTAGTATAGCCCCTGGGAGCGGGATCTACAATGAGCAGTTCTTC.

The chain has TRBV14 and TRBJ2-7; no clear D gene. V was pared by 6 bases and J by 7 bases, with 13 bases between. The CDR3 length is 12 residues. The germline V gene encodes CDR1 SGHDN and CDR2 FVKESK. The CDR3 DNA sequence: TGTGCCAGCAGACGAACCCTGGGGGAGCAGTACTTC. The encoded protein is CASRRTLGEQYF.